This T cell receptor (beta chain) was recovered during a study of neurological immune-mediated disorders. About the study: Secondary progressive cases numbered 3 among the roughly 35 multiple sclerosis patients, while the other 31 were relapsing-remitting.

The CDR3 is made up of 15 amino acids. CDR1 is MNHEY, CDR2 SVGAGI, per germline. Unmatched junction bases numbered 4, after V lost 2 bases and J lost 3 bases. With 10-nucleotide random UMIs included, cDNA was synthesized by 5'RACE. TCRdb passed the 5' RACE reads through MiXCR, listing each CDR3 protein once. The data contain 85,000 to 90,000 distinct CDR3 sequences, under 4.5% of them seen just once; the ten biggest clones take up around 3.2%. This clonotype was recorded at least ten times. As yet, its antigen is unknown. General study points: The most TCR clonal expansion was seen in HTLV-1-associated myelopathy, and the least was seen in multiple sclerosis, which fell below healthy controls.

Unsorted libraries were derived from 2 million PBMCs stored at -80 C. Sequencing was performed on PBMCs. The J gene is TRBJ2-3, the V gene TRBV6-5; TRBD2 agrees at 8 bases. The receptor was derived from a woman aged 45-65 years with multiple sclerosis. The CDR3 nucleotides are TGTGCCAGCAGTTACATCGGGGGGGCGACAGATACGCAGTATTTT. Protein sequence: CASSYIGGATDTQYF.